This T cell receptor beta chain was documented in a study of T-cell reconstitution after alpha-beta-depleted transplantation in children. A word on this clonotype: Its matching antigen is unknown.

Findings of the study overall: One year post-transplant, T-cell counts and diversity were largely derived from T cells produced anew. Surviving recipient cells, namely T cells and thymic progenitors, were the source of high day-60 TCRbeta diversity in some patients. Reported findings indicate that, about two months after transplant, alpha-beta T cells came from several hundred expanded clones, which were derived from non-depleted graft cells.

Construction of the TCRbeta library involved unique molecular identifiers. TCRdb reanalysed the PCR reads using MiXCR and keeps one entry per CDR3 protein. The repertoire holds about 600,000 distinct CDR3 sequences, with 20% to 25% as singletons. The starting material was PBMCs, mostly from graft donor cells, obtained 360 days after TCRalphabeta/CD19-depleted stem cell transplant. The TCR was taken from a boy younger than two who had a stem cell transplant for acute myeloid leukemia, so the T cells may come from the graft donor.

The DNA of the CDR3 is TGCGCCAGCAGGCCCGGGACAGGGCACGGTCAGCCCCAGCATTTT. Its translation is CASRPGTGHGQPQHF. V and J are TRBV10-2 and TRBJ1-5; 9 bases align to TRBD1. CDR1 and CDR2 (germline): WSHSY, SAAADI. J was trimmed by 6 bases and V by 6 bases; bases with no gene match: 9. The CDR3 is 15 residues long.